This is a list of T cell receptor beta chains from one sample in a study of blood T cell repertoires in COVID-19. The method was immunoSEQ multiplex PCR; TCRdb's version includes in-frame clones alone and lacks a portion of them. Here the sample spans a few hundred thousand clones, 84% being singletons. The sample comprised peripheral blood. These receptors were taken from a woman in her sixties or seventies who had recovered from COVID-19. Both conserved end residues are trimmed from each CDR3. The D gene is left open where the match is weak.

>.|TRBJ2-5|TRBV4-1
ASSQGIRPLQETQY
>.|TRBJ2-5|TRBV19
ASSPRAGGETQY
>.|TRBJ2-1|TRBV12-3/TRBV12-4
ASSLGLHNEQF
>.|TRBJ1-2|TRBV14
ASSNGLLRGYGYT
>.|TRBJ2-5|TRBV24-1
ATSELGGETQY
>.|TRBJ1-1|TRBV3-1/TRBV3-2
ASSTGLAEAF
>.|TRBJ1-1|TRBV19
ASNLAGFSPEAF
>.|TRBJ2-5|TRBV21-1
ASSKLPGLAGGQGKTQY
>.|TRBJ2-5|TRBV18
ASSPATRETQY
>TRBD1|TRBJ1-1|TRBV6-5
ASSRTGGGTEAF
>TRBD1|TRBJ1-6|TRBV7-3
ASSQDRGSPLH
>.|TRBJ2-7|TRBV9
ASSVVASSYEQY
>.|TRBJ2-2|TRBV7-9
ASSLVSAGDTGELF
>.|TRBJ1-1|TRBV6-2/TRBV6-3
ASSALGSPTEAF
>.|TRBJ2-2|TRBV30
AWELAGNTGELF
>.|TRBJ1-6|TRBV30
AGLRDLSSPLH
>.|TRBJ1-5|TRBV7-2
ASSLWPPNYSNQPQH
>TRBD1|TRBJ1-4|TRBV18
ASSLQGVNEKLF
>TRBD2|TRBJ2-7|TRBV4-2
ASSQETSGGTRDEQY
>.|TRBJ2-7|TRBV15
ATSRDPRDEQY
>TRBD1|TRBJ1-2|TRBV9
ASSPTGQDDGYT
>TRBD1|TRBJ1-1|TRBV29-1
SGWTGVTEAF
>.|TRBJ1-6|TRBV7-2
ASSSQTGDGLLH
>TRBD2|TRBJ2-1|TRBV14
ASGLAGGSNEQF
>TRBD2|TRBJ2-3|TRBV6-5
ASRPGGPDTQY
>.|TRBJ2-1|TRBV9
ASSVEQGDEQF
>.|TRBJ1-2|TRBV30
AWVLGANYGYT
>.|TRBJ2-7|TRBV6-2/TRBV6-3
ASSYLEQGYEQY
>TRBD2|TRBJ2-3|TRBV18
ASSRAGSDTQY
>.|TRBJ1-1|TRBV6-5
ASCRPGLDTEAF
>.|TRBJ2-1|TRBV6-6
ASSYRLDYNEQF
>TRBD1|TRBJ2-7|TRBV6-6
ASSYSLRQGTGEQY
>.|TRBJ2-1|TRBV12-3/TRBV12-4
ASSQGTYNEQF
>.|TRBJ2-3|TRBV7-6
ASSSPSADTQY
>.|TRBJ2-1|TRBV11-2
ASSLDRTANEQF
>TRBD1|TRBJ1-1|TRBV3-1/TRBV3-2
ASSLGQGEGRTEAF
>TRBD2|TRBJ2-5|TRBV9
ASSARGLAGGSQETQY
>TRBD1|TRBJ2-1|TRBV11-3
ASSLDRGGAVQF
>TRBD2|TRBJ2-2|TRBV28
ASSYVLAGGLTGELF
>TRBD2|TRBJ2-7|TRBV3-1/TRBV3-2
ASSQTSGGYEQY
>.|TRBJ2-1|TRBV2
ASEITGYYNEQF
>.|TRBJ2-3|TRBV30
AWIITGTDTQY
>.|TRBJ1-1|TRBV2
ASSEVIEAF
>.|TRBJ2-4|TRBV10-2
ASSEYWGANIQY
>.|TRBJ2-1|TRBV19
ASSIRENEQF
>TRBD2|TRBJ2-7|TRBV29-1
SVEASGTYEQY
>.|TRBJ2-3|TRBV6-6
ASSSKDTQY
>.|TRBJ1-1|TRBV30
AWSGVPNTEAF
>.|TRBJ1-1|TRBV29-1
SVQRSEAF
>TRBD1|TRBJ1-6|TRBV4-2
ASSQNPNRGYNSPLH
>TRBD1|TRBJ1-1|TRBV27
ASGRPPGQGREAF
>.|TRBJ2-1|TRBV21-1
ASSRQGAEGYYNEQF
>.|TRBJ2-4|TRBV3-1/TRBV3-2
ASSQAQSTH
>.|TRBJ2-2|TRBV5-6
ASSRQPKELF
>TRBD2|TRBJ2-3|TRBV19
ASSIGLAGGLTFSTDTQY